This T cell receptor beta chain was recovered during a study of blood T cell repertoires in COVID-19. Study overall: The United States, Italy and Spain supplied acute and convalescent COVID-19 samples. T cells, B-cell-depleted T cells, or PBMCs provided the cDNA or gDNA that served as material.

Under the authors' procedure: It was from reference gene primer amplification that nucleated cell counts were estimated. Libraries were prepared by immunoSEQ multiplex PCR; TCRdb keeps only in-frame clonotypes and omits some of them. V, J and clone size derive from that table, while D and trimming were established from the DNA sequence. The table includes 200,000 to 250,000 clones, 80% to 90% detected once. Trimming removed 6 bases from V and 2 bases from J, with 17 bases in between. This CDR3 is built from 15 residues. Germline V gene sequence: CDR1 LNHDA, CDR2 SQIVND (reference sequence). This chain uses TRBV19 with TRBJ2-7; maybe TRBD2 (7 bases). The source of this sequence is a man between 60 and 75 years old who had recovered from COVID-19. Source material: peripheral blood. CDR3 nucleotide sequence: TGTGCCAGTAGCCCGGAGGCGGGGGCCCCCTACGAGCAGTACTTC. It is translated as CASSPEAGAPYEQYF.